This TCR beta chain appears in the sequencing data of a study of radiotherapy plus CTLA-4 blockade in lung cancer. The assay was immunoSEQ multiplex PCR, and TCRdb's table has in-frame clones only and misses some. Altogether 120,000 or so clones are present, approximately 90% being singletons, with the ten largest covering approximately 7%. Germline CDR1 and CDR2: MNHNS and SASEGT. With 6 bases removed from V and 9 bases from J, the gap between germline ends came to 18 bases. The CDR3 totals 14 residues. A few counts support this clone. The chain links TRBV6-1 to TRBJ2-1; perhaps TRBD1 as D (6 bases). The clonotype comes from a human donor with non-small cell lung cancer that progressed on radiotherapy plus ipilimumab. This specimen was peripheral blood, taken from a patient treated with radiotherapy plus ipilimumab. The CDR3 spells CASSASAGVGEQFF. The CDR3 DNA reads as TGTGCCAGCAGCGCCAGCGCAGGGGTTGGTGAGCAGTTCTTC.